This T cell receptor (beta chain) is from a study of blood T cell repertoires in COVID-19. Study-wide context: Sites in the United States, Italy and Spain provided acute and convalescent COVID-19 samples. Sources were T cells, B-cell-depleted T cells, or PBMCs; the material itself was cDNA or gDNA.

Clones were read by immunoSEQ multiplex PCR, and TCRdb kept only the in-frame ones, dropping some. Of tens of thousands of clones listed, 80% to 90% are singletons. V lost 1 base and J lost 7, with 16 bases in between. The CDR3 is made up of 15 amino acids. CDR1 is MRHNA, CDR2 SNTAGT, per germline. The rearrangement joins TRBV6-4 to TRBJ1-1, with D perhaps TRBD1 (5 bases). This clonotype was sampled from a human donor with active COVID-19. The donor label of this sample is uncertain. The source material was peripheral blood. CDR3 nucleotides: TGTGCCAGCAGTGACTGGTCCAGGGCTCCTGGTGAAGCTTTCTTT. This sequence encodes CASSDWSRAPGEAFF.